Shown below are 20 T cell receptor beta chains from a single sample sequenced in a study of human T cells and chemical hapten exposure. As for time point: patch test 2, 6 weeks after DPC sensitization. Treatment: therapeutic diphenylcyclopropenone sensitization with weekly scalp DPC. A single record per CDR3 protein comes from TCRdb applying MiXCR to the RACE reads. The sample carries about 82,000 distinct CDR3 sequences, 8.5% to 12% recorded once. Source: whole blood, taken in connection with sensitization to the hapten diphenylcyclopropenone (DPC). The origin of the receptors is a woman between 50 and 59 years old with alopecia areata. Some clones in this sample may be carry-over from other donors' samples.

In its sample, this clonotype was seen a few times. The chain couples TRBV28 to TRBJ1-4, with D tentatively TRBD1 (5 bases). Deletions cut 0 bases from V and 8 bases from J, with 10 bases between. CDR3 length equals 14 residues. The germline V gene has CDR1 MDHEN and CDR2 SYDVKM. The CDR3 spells CASSLWGREEKLFF. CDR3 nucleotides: TGTGCCAGCAGTTTATGGGGGCGCGAGGAAAAACTGTTTTTT.

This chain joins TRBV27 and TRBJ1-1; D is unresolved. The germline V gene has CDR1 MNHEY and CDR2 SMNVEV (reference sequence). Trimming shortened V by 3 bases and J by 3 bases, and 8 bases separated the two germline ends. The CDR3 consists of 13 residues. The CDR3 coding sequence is TGTGCCAGCAGTTTGATCGGAGACACTGAAGCTTTCTTT. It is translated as CASSLIGDTEAFF.

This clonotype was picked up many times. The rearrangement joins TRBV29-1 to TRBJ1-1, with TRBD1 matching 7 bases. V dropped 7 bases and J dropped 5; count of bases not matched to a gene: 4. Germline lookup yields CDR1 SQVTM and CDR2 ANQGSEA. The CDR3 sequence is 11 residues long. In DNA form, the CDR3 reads TGCAGCGGGGGGGACAGTACTGAAGCTTTCTTT. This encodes CSGGDSTEAFF.

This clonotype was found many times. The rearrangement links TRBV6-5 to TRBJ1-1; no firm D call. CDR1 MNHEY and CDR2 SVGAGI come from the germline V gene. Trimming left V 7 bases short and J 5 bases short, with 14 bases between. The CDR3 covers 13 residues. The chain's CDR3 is CASIRTLGTEAFF. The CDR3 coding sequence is TGTGCCAGCATCCGGACCCTGGGGACTGAAGCTTTCTTT.

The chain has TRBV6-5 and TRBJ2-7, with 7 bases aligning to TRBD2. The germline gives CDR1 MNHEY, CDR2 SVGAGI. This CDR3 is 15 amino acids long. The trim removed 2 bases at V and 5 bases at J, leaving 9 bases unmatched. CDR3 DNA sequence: TGTGCCAGCAGTTACGGAGCGGGAAGAGGCCACGAGCAGTACTTC. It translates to CASSYGAGRGHEQYF.

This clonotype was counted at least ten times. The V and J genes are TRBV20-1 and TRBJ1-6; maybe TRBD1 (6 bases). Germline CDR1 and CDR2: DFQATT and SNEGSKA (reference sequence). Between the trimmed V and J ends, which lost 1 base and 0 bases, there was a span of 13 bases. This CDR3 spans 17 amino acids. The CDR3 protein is CSARGSGQSSYNSPLHF. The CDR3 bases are TGCAGTGCTAGAGGCTCTGGACAGAGCTCCTATAATTCACCCCTCCACTTT.

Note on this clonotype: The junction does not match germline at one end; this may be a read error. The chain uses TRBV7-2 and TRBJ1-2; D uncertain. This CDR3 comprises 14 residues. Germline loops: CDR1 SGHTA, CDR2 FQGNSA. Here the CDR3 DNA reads TGTGCCAGCAGCTTAGCAGCTGCTAACTATGGCAACACCTTC. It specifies CASSLAAANYGNTF.

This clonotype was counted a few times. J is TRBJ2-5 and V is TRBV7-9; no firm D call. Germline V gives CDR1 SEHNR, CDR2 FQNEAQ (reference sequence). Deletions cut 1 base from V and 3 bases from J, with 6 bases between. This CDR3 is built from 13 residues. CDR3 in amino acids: CASSLGAEETQYF. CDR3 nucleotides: TGTGCCAGCAGCTTAGGGGCAGAAGAGACCCAGTACTTC.

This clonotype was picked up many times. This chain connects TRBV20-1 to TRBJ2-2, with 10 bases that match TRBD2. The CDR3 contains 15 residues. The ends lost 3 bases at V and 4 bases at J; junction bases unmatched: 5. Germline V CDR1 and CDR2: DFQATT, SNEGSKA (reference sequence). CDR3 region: CSASRAGGPTGELFF. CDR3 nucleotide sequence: TGCAGTGCTAGTCGAGCGGGAGGGCCCACCGGGGAGCTGTTTTTT.

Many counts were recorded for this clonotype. The CDR3 region has the DNA TGTGCCAGCAGCCGAATCCGCGGGGAGCTGTTTTTT. Translation gives CASSRIRGELFF. The chain combines TRBV14 with TRBJ2-2; D not resolved. CDR1 SGHDN and CDR2 FVKESK come from the germline V gene. Trimming cost V 4 bases and J 7 bases, with 7 bases left between them. The length of the CDR3 is 12 residues.

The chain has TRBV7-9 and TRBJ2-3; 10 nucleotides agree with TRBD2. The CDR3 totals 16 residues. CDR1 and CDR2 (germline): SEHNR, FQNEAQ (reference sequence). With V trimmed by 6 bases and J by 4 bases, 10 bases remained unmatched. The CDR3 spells CASRLIAGGRADTQYF. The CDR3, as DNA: TGTGCCAGCAGACTAATAGCGGGAGGTAGAGCAGATACGCAGTATTTT.

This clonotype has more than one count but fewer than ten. CDR3 loop: CASIKEAGGVHNEQFF. The CDR3, as DNA: TGTGCCAGCATTAAGGAAGCGGGAGGGGTTCACAATGAGCAGTTCTTC. V is TRBV27 and J is TRBJ2-1; 10 positions agree with TRBD2. V lost 7 bases, J lost 5 bases, and 11 bases stayed unmatched. The CDR3 has 16 residues. Germline assignment: CDR1 MNHEY and CDR2 SMNVEV (reference sequence).

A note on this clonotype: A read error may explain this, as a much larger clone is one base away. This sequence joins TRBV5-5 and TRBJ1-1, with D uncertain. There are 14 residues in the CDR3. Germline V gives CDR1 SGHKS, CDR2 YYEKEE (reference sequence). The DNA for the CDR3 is TGTGTCAGCAGCTTGCTCTTAGTGGGCCGAGGGGCTTTCTTT. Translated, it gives CVSSLLLVGRGAFF.

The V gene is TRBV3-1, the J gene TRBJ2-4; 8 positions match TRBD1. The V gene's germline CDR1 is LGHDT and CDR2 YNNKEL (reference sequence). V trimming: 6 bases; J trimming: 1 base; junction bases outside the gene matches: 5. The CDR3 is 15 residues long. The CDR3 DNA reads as TGTGCCAGCAGACAGACAGGGGCGGCCAAAAACATTCAGTACTTC. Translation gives CASRQTGAAKNIQYF.

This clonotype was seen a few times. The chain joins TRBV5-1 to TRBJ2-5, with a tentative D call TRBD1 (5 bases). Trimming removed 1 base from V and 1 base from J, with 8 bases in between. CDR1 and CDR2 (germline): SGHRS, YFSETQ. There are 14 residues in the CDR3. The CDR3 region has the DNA TGCGCCAGCAGCTTGCTGACAGCCCAAGAGACCCAGTACTTC. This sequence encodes CASSLLTAQETQYF. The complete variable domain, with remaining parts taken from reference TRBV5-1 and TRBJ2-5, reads KAGVTQTPRYLIKTRGQQVTLSCSPISGHRSVSWYQQTPGQGLQFLFEYFSETQRNKGNFPGRFSGRQFSNSRSEMNVSTLELGDSALYLCASSLLTAQETQYFGPGTRLLVL.

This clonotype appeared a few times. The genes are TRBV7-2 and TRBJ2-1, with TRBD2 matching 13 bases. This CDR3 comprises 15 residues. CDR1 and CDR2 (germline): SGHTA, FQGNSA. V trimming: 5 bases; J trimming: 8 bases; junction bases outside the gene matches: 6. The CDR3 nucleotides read TGTGCCAGCAGCCCGAGGACTAGCGGGAGTCATGAGCAGTTCTTC. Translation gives CASSPRTSGSHEQFF.

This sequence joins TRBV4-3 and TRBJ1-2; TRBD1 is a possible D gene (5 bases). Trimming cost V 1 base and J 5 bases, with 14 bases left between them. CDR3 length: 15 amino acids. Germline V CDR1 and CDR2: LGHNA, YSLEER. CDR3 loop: CASSQVGQGSYGYTF. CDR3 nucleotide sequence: TGCGCCAGCAGCCAAGTGGGCCAGGGCTCGTATGGCTACACCTTC.

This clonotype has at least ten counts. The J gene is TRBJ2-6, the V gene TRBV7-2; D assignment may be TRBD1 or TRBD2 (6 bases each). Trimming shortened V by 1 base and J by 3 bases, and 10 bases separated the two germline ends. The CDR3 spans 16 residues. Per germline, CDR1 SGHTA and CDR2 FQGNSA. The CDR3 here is CASSLVGGGGANVLTF. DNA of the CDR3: TGTGCCAGCAGCTTAGTCGGGGGCGGTGGGGCCAACGTCCTGACTTTC. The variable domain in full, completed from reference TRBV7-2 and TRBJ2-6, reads GAGVSQSPSNKVTEKGKDVELRCDPISGHTALYWYRQSLGQGLEFLIYFQGNSAPDKSGLPSDRFSAERTGGSVSTLTIQRTQQEDSAVYLCASSLVGGGGANVLTFGAGSRLTVL.

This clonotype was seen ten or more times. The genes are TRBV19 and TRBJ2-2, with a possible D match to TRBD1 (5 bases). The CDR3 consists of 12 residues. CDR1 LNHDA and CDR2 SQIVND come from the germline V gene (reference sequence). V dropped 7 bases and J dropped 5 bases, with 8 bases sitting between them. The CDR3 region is CASTQGTGELFF. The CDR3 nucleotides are TGTGCCAGTACCCAGGGTACCGGGGAGCTGTTTTTT.

The CDR3 reads CASSFGMGAGNTIYF. CDR3 bases: TGTGCCAGCAGCTTTGGCATGGGGGCTGGAAACACCATATATTTT. This sequence joins TRBV5-8 and TRBJ1-3, with a possible D match to TRBD1 (5 bases). Per germline, CDR1 SGHTS and CDR2 YDEGEE. Trimming took off 2 bases at V and 2 bases at J, with 11 bases between the two ends. This CDR3 is 15 amino acids long.